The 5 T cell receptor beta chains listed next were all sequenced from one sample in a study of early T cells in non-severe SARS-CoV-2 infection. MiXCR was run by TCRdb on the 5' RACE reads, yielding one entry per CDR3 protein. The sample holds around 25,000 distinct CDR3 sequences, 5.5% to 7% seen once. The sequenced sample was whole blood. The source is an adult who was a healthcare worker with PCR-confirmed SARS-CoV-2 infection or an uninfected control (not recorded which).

CDR3 in amino acids: CASSIPGGTVAYEQYF. Here the CDR3 DNA reads TGTGCCAGCAGCATCCCTGGGGGGACAGTGGCCTACGAGCAGTACTTC. This rearrangement joins TRBV7-2 to TRBJ2-7, with D perhaps TRBD1 (7 bases). The CDR3 has 16 amino acids. V was shortened by 5 bases and J by 2 bases, with 19 bases between the two germline ends. CDR1 is SGHTA, CDR2 FQGNSA, per germline. The variable domain in full, with the rest retrieved from reference TRBV7-2 and TRBJ2-7, is GAGVSQSPSNKVTEKGKDVELRCDPISGHTALYWYRQSLGQGLEFLIYFQGNSAPDKSGLPSDRFSAERTGGSVSTLTIQRTQQEDSAVYLCASSIPGGTVAYEQYFGPGTRLTVT.

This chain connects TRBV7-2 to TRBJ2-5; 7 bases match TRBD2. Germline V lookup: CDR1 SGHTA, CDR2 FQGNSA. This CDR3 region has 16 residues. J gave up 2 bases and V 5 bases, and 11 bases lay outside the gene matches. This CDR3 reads CASSPRAAGWQETQYF. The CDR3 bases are TGTGCCAGCAGCCCCCGGGCAGCGGGGTGGCAAGAGACCCAGTACTTC.

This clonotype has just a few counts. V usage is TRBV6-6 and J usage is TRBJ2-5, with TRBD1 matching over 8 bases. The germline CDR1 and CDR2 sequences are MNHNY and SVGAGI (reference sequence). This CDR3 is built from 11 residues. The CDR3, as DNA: TGTGCGGCAGGGGGCTCGGAGACCCAGTACTTC. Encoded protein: CAAGGSETQYF.

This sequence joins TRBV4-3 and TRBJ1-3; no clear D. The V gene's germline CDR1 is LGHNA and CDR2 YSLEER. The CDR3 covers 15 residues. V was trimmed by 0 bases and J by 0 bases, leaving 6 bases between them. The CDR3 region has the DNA TGCGCCAGCAGCCAAGACCGGAGCTCTGGAAACACCATATATTTT. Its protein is CASSQDRSSGNTIYF.

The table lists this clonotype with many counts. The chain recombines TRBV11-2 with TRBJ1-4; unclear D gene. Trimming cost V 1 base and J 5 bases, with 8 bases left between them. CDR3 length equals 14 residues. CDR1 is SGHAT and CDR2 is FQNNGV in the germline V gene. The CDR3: CASSLGRMNEKLFF. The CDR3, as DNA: TGTGCCAGCAGCTTAGGCCGGATGAATGAAAAACTGTTTTTT.